The sequence of this T cell receptor beta chain was determined in a study of T-cell memory formation after mild COVID-19. As for the study in general: TCR clusters mostly belonged to single donors. Whole-study results and caveats: Of the contracting clones, CD4+ ones lay mainly in CM and EM, and CD8+ ones in EMRA. Detection of some responders pre-infection suggested pre-existing cross-reactive memory T cells participated.

The V gene's germline CDR1 is MNHEY and CDR2 SVGEGT. CDR3 length: 13 residues. With 6 bases removed from V and 7 bases from J, the gap between germline ends came to 13 bases. Amplification by 5'RACE using constant-segment primers produced TCR alpha and TCR beta cDNA libraries that carried sample barcodes and UMIs. One entry per CDR3 protein, called by TCRdb with MiXCR from the 5' RACE reads. Of 250,000 to 400,000 distinct CDR3 sequences in the sample, more than 13% are singletons; the top ten hold around 20%. For this clonotype: What it recognizes is unknown.

This sequence was found in a man aged 18 to 29 who had mild COVID-19 (a few samples of this study predate the infection). Cell type and time point are not known. Specimen: PBMCs or a T cell subset sorted from them (not recorded which). The chain is built from TRBV6-2 or TRBV6-3 and TRBJ1-5; a weak D match, TRBD1 (6 bases). CDR3 sequence reads: CASRTMGGQPQHF. CDR3 DNA: TGTGCCAGCAGAACCATGGGGGGCCAGCCCCAGCATTTT.